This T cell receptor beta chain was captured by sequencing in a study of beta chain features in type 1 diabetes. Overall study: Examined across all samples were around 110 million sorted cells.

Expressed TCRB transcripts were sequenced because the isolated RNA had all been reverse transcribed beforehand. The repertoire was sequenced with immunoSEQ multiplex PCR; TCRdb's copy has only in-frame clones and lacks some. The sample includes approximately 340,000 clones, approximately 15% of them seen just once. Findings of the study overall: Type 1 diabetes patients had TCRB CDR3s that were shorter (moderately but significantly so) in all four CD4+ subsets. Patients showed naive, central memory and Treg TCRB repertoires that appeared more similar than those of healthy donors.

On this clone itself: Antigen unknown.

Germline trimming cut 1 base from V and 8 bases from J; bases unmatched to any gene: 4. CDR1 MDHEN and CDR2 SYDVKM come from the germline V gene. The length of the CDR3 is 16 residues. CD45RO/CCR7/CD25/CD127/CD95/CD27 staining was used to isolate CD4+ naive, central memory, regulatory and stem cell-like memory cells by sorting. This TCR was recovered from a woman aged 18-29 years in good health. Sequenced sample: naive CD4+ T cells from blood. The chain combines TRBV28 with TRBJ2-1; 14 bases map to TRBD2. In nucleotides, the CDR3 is TGTGCCAGCAGTTTATCGGGACTAGCGGGAGTAGATGAGCAGTTCTTC. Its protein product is CASSLSGLAGVDEQFF.